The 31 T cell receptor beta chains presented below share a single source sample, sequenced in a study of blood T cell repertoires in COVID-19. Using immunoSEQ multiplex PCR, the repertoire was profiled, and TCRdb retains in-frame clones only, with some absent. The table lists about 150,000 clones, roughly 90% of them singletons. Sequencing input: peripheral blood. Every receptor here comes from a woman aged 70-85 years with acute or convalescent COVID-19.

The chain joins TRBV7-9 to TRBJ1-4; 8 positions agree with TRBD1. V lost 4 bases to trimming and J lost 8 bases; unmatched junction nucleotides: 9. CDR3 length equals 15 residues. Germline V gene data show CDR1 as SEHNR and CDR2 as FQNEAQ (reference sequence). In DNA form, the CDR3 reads TGTGCCAGCAGCTCCCAGGGGGCATCACCGGAAAAACTGTTTTTT. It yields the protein CASSSQGASPEKLFF. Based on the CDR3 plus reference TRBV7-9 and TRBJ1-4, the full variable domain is DTGVSQNPRHKITKRGQNVTFRCDPISEHNRLYWYRQTLGQGPEFLTYFQNEAQLEKSRLLSDRFSAERPKGSFSTLEIQRTEQGDSAMYLCASSSQGASPEKLFFGSGTQLSVL.

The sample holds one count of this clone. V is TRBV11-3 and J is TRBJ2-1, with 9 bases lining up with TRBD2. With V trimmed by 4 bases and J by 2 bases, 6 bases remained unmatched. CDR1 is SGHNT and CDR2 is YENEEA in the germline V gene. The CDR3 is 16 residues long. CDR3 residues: CASSSYSGSTYNEQFF. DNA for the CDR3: TGTGCCAGCAGCTCCTATAGCGGGAGCACCTACAATGAGCAGTTCTTC.

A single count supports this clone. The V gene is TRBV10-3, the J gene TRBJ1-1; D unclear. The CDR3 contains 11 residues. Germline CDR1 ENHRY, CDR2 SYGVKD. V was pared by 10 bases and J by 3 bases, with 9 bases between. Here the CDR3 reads CATGRDTEAFF. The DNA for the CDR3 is TGTGCCACCGGGCGGGACACTGAAGCTTTCTTT.

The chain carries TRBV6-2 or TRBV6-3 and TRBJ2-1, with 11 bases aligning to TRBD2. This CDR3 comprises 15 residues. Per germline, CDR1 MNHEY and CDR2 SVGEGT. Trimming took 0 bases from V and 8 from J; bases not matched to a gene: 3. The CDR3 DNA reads TGTGCCAGCAGTTACTCGACTAGCGGGATCGATGAGCAGTTCTTC. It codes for CASSYSTSGIDEQFF.

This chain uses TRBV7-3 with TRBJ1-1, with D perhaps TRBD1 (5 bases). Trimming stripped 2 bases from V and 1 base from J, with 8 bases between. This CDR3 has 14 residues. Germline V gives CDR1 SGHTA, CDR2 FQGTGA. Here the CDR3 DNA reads TGTGCCAGCAGCTTAGGGGGAGGGAACACTGAAGCTTTCTTT. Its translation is CASSLGGGNTEAFF.

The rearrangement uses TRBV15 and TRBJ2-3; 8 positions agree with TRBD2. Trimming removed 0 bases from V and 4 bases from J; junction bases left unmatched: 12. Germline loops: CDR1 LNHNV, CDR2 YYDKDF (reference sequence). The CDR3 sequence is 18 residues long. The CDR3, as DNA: TGTGCCACCAGCAGAGATCGCGGCTCGGGCGGGGGGCCAGATACGCAGTATTTT. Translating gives CATSRDRGSGGGPDTQYF.

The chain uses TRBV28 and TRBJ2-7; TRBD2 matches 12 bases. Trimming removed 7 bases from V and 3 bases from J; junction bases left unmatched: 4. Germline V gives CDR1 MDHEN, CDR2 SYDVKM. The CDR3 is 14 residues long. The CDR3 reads CASNPSGRGYEQYF. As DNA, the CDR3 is TGTGCCAGCAACCCTAGCGGGAGGGGCTACGAGCAGTACTTC.

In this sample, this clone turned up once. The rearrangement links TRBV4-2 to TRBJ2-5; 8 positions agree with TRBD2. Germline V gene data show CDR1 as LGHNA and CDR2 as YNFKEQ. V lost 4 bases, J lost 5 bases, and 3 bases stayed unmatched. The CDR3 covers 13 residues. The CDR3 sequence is CASSPGLAETQYF. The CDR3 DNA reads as TGTGCCAGCAGCCCCGGACTAGCTGAGACCCAGTACTTC.

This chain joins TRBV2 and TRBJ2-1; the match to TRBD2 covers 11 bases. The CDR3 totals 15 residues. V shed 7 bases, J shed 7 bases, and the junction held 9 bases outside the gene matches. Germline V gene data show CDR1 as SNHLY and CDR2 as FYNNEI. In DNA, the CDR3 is TGTGCCAGCACCGACCGACTAGCGGGACGGAATGAGCAGTTCTTC. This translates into CASTDRLAGRNEQFF.

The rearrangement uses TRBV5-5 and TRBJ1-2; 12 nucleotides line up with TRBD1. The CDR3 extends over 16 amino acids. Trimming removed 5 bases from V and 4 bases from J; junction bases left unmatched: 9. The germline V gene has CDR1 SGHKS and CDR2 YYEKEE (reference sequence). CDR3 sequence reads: CASRPGTGGSGYGYTF. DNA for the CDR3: TGTGCCAGCAGACCCGGGACAGGGGGCTCCGGCTATGGCTACACCTTC.

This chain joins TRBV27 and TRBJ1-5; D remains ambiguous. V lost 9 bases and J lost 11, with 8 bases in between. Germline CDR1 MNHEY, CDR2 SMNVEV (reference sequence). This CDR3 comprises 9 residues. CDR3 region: CARAGAQHF. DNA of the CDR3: TGTGCCAGAGCCGGGGCCCAGCATTTT.

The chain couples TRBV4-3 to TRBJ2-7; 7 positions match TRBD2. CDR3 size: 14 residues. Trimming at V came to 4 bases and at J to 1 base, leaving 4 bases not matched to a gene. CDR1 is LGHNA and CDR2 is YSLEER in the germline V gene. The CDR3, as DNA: TGCGCCAGCAGCCCTGGACTAGGATCCTACGAGCAGTACTTC. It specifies CASSPGLGSYEQYF.

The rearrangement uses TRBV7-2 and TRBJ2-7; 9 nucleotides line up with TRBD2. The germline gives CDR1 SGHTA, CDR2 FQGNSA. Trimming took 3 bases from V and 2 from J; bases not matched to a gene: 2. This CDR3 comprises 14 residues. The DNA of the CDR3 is TGTGCCAGCAGCTTTAGCGGGGGTACCTACGAGCAGTACTTC. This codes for CASSFSGGTYEQYF.

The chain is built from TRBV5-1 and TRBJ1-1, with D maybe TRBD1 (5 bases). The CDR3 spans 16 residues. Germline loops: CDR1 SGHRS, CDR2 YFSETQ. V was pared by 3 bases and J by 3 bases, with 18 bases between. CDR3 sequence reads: CASSSNAGQGYTEAFF. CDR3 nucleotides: TGCGCCAGCAGCTCCAACGCCGGGCAGGGCTACACTGAAGCTTTCTTT.

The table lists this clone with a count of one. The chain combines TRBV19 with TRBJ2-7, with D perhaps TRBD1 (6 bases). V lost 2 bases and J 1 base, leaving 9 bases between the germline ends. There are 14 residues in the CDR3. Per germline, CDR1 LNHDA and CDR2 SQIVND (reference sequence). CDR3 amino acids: CASSIRGLSYEQYF. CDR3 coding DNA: TGTGCCAGTAGTATAAGGGGGTTATCCTACGAGCAGTACTTC. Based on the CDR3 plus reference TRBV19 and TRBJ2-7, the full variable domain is DGGITQSPKYLFRKEGQNVTLSCEQNLNHDAMYWYRQDPGQGLRLIYYSQIVNDFQKGDIAEGYSVSREKKESFPLTVTSAQKNPTAFYLCASSIRGLSYEQYFGPGTRLTVT.

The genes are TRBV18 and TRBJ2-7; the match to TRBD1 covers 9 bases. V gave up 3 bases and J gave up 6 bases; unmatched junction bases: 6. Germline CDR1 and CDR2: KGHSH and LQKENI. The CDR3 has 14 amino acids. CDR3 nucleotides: TGTGCCAGCTCACCGGGACAGGGTAAATCCGAGCAGTACTTC. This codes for CASSPGQGKSEQYF.

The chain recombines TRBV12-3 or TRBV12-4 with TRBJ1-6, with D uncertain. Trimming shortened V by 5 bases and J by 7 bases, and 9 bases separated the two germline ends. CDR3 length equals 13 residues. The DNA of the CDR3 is TGTGCCAGCAGTGCCGGAGGAAATTCACCCCTCCACTTT. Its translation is CASSAGGNSPLHF.

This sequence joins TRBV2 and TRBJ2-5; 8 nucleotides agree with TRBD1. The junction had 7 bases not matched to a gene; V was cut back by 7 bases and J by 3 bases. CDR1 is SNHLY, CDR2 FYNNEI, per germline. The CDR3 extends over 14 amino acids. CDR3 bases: TGTGCCAGCAACCCCGGGACAGGAGAAGAGACCCAGTACTTC. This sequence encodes CASNPGTGEETQYF. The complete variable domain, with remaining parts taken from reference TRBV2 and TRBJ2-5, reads EPEVTQTPSHQVTQMGQEVILRCVPISNHLYFYWYRQILGQKVEFLVSFYNNEISEKSEIFDDQFSVERPDGSNFTLKIRSTKLEDSAMYFCASNPGTGEETQYFGPGTRLLVL.

The CDR3 region is CASSRWDREGGYNEQFF. The CDR3 DNA reads TGTGCCAGCTCGAGGTGGGACAGGGAAGGAGGCTACAATGAGCAGTTCTTC. V and J are TRBV2 and TRBJ2-1; 9 bases line up with TRBD1. This CDR3 comprises 17 residues. Germline CDR1 SNHLY, CDR2 FYNNEI. Trimming removed 8 bases from V and 3 bases from J; junction bases left unmatched: 14.

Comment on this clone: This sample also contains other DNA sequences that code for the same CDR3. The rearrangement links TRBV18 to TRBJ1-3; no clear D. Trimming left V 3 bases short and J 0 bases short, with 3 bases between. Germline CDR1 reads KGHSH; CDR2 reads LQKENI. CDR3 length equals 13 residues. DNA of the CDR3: TGTGCCAGCTCACCGAGCTCTGGAAACACCATATATTTT. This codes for CASSPSSGNTIYF.

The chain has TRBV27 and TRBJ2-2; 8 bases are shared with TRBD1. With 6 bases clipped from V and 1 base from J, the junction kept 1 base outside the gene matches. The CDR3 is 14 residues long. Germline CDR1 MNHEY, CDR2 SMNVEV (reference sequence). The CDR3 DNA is TGTGCCAGCAGGGGGACAGGGAACACCGGGGAGCTGTTTTTT. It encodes CASRGTGNTGELFF.

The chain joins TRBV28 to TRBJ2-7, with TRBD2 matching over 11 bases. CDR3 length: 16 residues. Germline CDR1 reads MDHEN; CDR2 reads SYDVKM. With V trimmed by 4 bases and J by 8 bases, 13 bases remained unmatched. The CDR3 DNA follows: TGTGCCAGCAGTTCCCCCGGAGGTAGCGGGAGGGGTAAGCAGTACTTC. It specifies CASSSPGGSGRGKQYF.

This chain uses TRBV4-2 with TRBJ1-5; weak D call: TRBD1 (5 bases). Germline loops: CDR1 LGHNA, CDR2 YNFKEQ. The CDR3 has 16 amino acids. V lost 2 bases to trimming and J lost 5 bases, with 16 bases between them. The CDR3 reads CASSQNDQGIHQPQHF. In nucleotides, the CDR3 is TGTGCCAGCAGCCAAAATGACCAGGGAATCCATCAGCCCCAGCATTTT.

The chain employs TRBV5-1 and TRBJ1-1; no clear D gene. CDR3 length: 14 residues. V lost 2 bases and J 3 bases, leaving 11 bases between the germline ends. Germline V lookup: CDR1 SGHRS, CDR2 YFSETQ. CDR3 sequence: CASSFIAGDTEAFF. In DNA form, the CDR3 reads TGCGCCAGCAGCTTTATTGCCGGGGACACTGAAGCTTTCTTT.

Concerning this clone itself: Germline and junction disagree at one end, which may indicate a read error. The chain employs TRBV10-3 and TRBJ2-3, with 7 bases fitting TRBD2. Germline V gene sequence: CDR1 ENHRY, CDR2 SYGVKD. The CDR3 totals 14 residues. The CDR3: CAITERGVVDTQYF. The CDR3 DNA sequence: TGTGCCATCACTGAGCGGGGAGTGGTAGATACGCAGTATTTT.

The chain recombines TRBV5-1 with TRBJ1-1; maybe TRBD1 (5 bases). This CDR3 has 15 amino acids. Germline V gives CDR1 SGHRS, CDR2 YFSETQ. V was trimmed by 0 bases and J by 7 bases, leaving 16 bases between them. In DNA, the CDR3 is TGCGCCAGCAGCTTGGAAAGTCTGGGACTAAGTGAAGCTTTCTTT. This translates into CASSLESLGLSEAFF.

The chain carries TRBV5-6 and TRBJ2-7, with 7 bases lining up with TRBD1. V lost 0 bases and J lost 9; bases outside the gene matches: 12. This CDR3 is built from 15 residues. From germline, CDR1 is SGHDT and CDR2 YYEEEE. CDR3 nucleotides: TGTGCCAGCAGCTTGGTCCAGGGGGTTAACCTGAGGCAGTACTTC. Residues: CASSLVQGVNLRQYF. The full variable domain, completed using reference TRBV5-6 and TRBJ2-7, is DAGVTQSPTHLIKTRGQQVTLRCSPKSGHDTVSWYQQALGQGPQFIFQYYEEEERQRGNFPDRFSGHQFPNYSSELNVNALLLGDSALYLCASSLVQGVNLRQYFGPGTRLTVT.

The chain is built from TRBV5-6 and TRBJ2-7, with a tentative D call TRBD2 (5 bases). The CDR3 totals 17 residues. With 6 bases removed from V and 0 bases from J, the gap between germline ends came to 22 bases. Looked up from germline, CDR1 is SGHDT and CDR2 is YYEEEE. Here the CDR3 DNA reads TGTGCCAGCACCACTACATACGGAACGGGAAGCTCCTACGAGCAGTACTTC. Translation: CASTTTYGTGSSYEQYF.

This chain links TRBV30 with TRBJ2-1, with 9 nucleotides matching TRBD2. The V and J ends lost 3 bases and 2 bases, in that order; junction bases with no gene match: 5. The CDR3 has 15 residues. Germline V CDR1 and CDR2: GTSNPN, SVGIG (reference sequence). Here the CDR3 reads CAWSPSGIAYNEQFF. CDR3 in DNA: TGTGCCTGGAGCCCTAGCGGGATAGCCTACAATGAGCAGTTCTTC.

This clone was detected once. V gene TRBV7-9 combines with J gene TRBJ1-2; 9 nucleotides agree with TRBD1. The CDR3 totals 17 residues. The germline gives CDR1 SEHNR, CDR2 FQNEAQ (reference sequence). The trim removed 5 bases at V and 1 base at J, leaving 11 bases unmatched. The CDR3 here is CASSLRTGTGLNYGYTF. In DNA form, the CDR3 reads TGTGCCAGCAGCCTCCGAACAGGGACAGGGCTTAACTATGGCTACACCTTC. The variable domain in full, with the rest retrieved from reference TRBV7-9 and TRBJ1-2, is DTGVSQNPRHKITKRGQNVTFRCDPISEHNRLYWYRQTLGQGPEFLTYFQNEAQLEKSRLLSDRFSAERPKGSFSTLEIQRTEQGDSAMYLCASSLRTGTGLNYGYTFGSGTRLTVV.

CDR3 DNA sequence: TGTGCCAGTAGTTCCCCAGGACAGGGAAACCAGCCCCAGCATTTT. This gives the protein CASSSPGQGNQPQHF. The J gene is TRBJ1-5, the V gene TRBV19, with 8 bases that match TRBD1. Losses at the gene ends were 5 bases for V and 7 bases for J; bases not matched to a gene: 10. The length of the CDR3 is 15 residues. Looked up from germline, CDR1 is LNHDA and CDR2 is SQIVND (reference sequence).